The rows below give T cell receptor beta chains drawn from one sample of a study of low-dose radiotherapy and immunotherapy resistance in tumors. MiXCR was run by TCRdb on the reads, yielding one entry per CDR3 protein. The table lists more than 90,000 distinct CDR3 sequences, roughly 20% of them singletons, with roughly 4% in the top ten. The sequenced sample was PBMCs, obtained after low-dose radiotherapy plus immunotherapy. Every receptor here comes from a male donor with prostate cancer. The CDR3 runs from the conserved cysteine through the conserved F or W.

cdr3_aa: CASSLERAYGQYF
v_call: TRBV5-6
j_call: TRBJ2-7

cdr3_aa: CASSPGLAGRTDTQYF
v_call: TRBV5-1
j_call: TRBJ2-3

cdr3_aa: CASSSNPTDTQYF
v_call: TRBV7-9
j_call: TRBJ2-3

cdr3_aa: CATSDSGTGANVLTF
v_call: TRBV24-1
j_call: TRBJ2-6

cdr3_aa: CASIGRLGQNTEAFF
v_call: TRBV6-2/TRBV6-3
j_call: TRBJ1-1

cdr3_aa: CASSPTNTGELFF
v_call: TRBV28
j_call: TRBJ2-2

cdr3_aa: CSARTGLVTYEQYF
v_call: TRBV20-1
j_call: TRBJ2-7

cdr3_aa: CASSYRSGYGYTF
v_call: TRBV12-3/TRBV12-4
j_call: TRBJ1-2

cdr3_aa: CASSLGGGLAKNIQYF
v_call: TRBV7-2
j_call: TRBJ2-4

cdr3_aa: CASSFPRQGLAGSSYNEQFF
v_call: TRBV19
j_call: TRBJ2-1

cdr3_aa: CASSESRGTLNQPQHF
v_call: TRBV2
j_call: TRBJ1-5

cdr3_aa: CASSLGGGAYTDTQYF
v_call: TRBV5-1
j_call: TRBJ2-3

cdr3_aa: CASSGRTGSSYEQYF
v_call: TRBV6-1
j_call: TRBJ2-7

cdr3_aa: CAIGGGRQETQYF
v_call: TRBV10-3
j_call: TRBJ2-5

cdr3_aa: CASSLIRGVITGELFF
v_call: TRBV27
j_call: TRBJ2-2

cdr3_aa: CASSRERDYGYTF
v_call: TRBV18
j_call: TRBJ1-2

cdr3_aa: CASSMTGTDTQYF
v_call: TRBV27
j_call: TRBJ2-3

cdr3_aa: CASSLVLTGNTYEQYF
v_call: TRBV4-1
j_call: TRBJ2-7

cdr3_aa: CASSVVGSTKNIQYF
v_call: TRBV11-2
j_call: TRBJ2-4

cdr3_aa: CASSRGHKETDTQYF
v_call: TRBV4-1
j_call: TRBJ2-3

cdr3_aa: CSPVLVAGAGETQYF
v_call: TRBV29-1
j_call: TRBJ2-5

cdr3_aa: CASSGGRDRENADYGYTF
v_call: TRBV9
j_call: TRBJ1-2

cdr3_aa: CASSLRGNDSPLHF
v_call: TRBV12-3/TRBV12-4
j_call: TRBJ1-6

cdr3_aa: CASSVGIYSQETQYF
v_call: TRBV13
j_call: TRBJ2-5

cdr3_aa: CASSGEGTTQETQYF
v_call: TRBV6-1
j_call: TRBJ2-5

cdr3_aa: CSGWGSNTEAFF
v_call: TRBV29-1
j_call: TRBJ1-1

cdr3_aa: CASSSQGDGTDTQYF
v_call: TRBV28
j_call: TRBJ2-3

cdr3_aa: CASSKDSYNEQFF
v_call: TRBV9
j_call: TRBJ2-1

cdr3_aa: CASAGGGRQETQYF
v_call: TRBV7-2
j_call: TRBJ2-5

cdr3_aa: CASRSTSGTYNSPLHF
v_call: TRBV7-2
j_call: TRBJ1-6

cdr3_aa: CASSQRDTGELFF
v_call: TRBV14
j_call: TRBJ2-2

cdr3_aa: CASNLASNTGELFF
v_call: TRBV12-5
j_call: TRBJ2-2

cdr3_aa: CSATEGAPSSGNTIYF
v_call: TRBV20-1
j_call: TRBJ1-3

cdr3_aa: CASSPTSNQPQHF
v_call: TRBV18
j_call: TRBJ1-5

cdr3_aa: CASSPPRGLETQYF
v_call: TRBV19
j_call: TRBJ2-5

cdr3_aa: CATTTSGEETQYF
v_call: TRBV12-3/TRBV12-4
j_call: TRBJ2-5

cdr3_aa: CSASGEGGFRTYNEQFF
v_call: TRBV20-1
j_call: TRBJ2-1

cdr3_aa: CASSGFGGGQPQHF
v_call: TRBV6-5
j_call: TRBJ1-5

cdr3_aa: CASSQAPVQTETQYF
v_call: TRBV4-1
j_call: TRBJ2-5

cdr3_aa: CASSQDHLNTEAFF
v_call: TRBV4-3
j_call: TRBJ1-1

cdr3_aa: CASSPTGTSGGEDEQYF
v_call: TRBV9
j_call: TRBJ2-7

cdr3_aa: CASSAGGLAPSYEQYF
v_call: TRBV7-2
j_call: TRBJ2-7

cdr3_aa: CSVTLAGNTGELFF
v_call: TRBV29-1
j_call: TRBJ2-2

cdr3_aa: CASRGTGANYGYTF
v_call: TRBV6-2/TRBV6-3
j_call: TRBJ1-2

cdr3_aa: CSAGFTKETQYF
v_call: TRBV29-1
j_call: TRBJ2-5

cdr3_aa: CASSYSIQEGAAKNIQYF
v_call: TRBV6-2/TRBV6-3
j_call: TRBJ2-4

cdr3_aa: CASRTEGNNYGYTF
v_call: TRBV19
j_call: TRBJ1-2

cdr3_aa: CASRVASTNEKLFF
v_call: TRBV7-2
j_call: TRBJ1-4

cdr3_aa: CATTRLDEQFF
v_call: TRBV7-9
j_call: TRBJ2-1